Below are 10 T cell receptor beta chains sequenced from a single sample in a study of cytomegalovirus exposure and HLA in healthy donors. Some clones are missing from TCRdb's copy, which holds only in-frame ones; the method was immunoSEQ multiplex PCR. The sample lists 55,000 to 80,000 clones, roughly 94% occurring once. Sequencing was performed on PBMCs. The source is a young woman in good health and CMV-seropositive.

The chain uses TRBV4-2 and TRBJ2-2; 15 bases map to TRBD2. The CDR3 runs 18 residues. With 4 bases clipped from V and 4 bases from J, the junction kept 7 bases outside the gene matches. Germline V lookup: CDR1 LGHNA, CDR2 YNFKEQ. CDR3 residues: CASSPTGLAGGPTGELFF. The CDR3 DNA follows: TGTGCCAGCAGCCCCACCGGACTAGCGGGAGGGCCCACCGGGGAGCTGTTTTTT.

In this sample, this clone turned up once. CDR3 region: CASSGDRGPLGYGYTF. In DNA, the CDR3 is TGTGCCAGCAGCGGAGACAGGGGTCCCCTCGGATATGGCTACACCTTC. This rearrangement joins TRBV5-4 to TRBJ1-2, with TRBD1 identical over 8 bases. The CDR3 totals 16 residues. The V gene's germline CDR1 is SGHNT and CDR2 YYREEE (reference sequence). V dropped 4 bases and J dropped 5; count of bases not matched to a gene: 13.

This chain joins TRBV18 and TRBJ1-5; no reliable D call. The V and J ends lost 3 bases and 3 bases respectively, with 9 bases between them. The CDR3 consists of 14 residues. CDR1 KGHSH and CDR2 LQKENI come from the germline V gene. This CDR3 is CASSPYSSNQPQHF. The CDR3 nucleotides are TGTGCCAGCTCACCTTACAGTTCCAATCAGCCCCAGCATTTT.

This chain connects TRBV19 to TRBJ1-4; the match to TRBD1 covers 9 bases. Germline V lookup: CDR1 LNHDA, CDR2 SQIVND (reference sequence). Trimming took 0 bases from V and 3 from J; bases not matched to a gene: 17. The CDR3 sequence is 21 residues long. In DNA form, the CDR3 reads TGTGCCAGTAGTATAGAGGAACAGGGGGCGGAAGAAGAGTTAGCTAATGAAAAACTGTTTTTT. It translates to CASSIEEQGAEEELANEKLFF.

The CDR3 sequence is CASRLNPTGQDYEQYF. The CDR3 DNA is TGTGCCAGCAGATTGAATCCGACAGGGCAGGACTACGAGCAGTACTTC. V gene TRBV6-6 combines with J gene TRBJ2-7; 7 nucleotides match TRBD1. The length of the CDR3 is 16 residues. CDR1 is MNHNY, CDR2 SVGAGI, per germline (reference sequence). V shed 6 bases, J shed 3 bases, and the junction held 14 bases outside the gene matches.

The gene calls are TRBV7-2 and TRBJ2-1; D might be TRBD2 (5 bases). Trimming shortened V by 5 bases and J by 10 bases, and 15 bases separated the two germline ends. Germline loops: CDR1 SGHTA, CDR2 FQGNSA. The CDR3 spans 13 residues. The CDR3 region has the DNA TGTGCCAGCAGCCAAGAGGCCCGCGGGGAGCAGTTCTTC. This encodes CASSQEARGEQFF.

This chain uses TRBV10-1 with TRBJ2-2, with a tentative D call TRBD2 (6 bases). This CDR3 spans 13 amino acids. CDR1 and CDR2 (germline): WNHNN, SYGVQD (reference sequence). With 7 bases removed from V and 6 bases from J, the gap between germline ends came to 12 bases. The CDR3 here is CASTSDSSGELFF. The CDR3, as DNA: TGCGCCAGCACTAGCGACTCGTCCGGGGAGCTGTTTTTT.

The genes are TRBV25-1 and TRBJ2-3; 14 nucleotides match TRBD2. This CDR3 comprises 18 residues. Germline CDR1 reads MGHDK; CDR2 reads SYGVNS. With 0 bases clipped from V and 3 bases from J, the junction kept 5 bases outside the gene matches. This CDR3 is CASSEYPGLAGETDTQYF. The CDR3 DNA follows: TGTGCCAGCAGTGAATATCCGGGACTAGCGGGAGAAACAGATACGCAGTATTTT.

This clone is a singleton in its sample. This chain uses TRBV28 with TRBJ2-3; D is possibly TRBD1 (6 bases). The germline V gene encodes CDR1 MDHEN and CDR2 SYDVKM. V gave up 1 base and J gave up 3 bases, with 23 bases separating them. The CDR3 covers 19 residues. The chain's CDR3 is CASSLSIRVDRPWTDTQYF. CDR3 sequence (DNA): TGTGCCAGCAGTTTATCAATCCGAGTCGACAGGCCATGGACAGATACGCAGTATTTT.

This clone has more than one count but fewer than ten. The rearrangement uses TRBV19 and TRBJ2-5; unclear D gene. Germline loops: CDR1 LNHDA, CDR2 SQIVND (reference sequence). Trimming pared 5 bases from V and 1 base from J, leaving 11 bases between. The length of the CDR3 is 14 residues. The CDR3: CASSEQVIQETQYF. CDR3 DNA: TGTGCCAGTAGTGAGCAGGTGATCCAAGAGACCCAGTACTTC.